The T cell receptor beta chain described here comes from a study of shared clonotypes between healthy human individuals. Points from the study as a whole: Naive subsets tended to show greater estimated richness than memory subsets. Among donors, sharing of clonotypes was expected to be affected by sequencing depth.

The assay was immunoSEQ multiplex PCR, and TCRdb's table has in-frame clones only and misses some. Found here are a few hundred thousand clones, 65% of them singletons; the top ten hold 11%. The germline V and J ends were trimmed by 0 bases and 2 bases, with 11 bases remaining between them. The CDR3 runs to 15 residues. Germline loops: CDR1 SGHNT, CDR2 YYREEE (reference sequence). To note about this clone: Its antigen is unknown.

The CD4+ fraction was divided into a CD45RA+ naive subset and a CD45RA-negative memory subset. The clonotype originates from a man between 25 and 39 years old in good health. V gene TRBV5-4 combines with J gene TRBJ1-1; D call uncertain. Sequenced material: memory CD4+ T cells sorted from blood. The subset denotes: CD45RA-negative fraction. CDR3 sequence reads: CASSLEGGGNTEAFF. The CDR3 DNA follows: TGTGCCAGCAGCTTGGAGGGCGGAGGAAACACTGAAGCTTTCTTT.